This T cell receptor (beta chain) was found in a study of blood T cell repertoires in COVID-19. Study overall: Acute and convalescent COVID-19 samples came from the United States, Italy and Spain. From T cells, B-cell-depleted T cells, or PBMCs came the material, which was cDNA or gDNA.

Recruitment covered about two dozen US areas and drew participants whose ages spanned roughly 18 to 100 years. Authors' analysis steps: Amplification of reference gene primers was used by the study to estimate nucleated cell counts. Sequencing was performed with immunoSEQ multiplex PCR; in TCRdb, only in-frame clones are kept and a portion is missing. The DNA gave D and trimming, while V, J and clone size come from that table. The table shows about 180,000 clones, with more than 80% occurring only once. There are 14 residues in the CDR3. V was clipped by 2 bases and J by 4 bases, with 11 bases between them. Germline CDR1 is MNHEY and CDR2 is SVGAGI.

Sequencing used PBMCs or T cells enriched from blood (not recorded which). The chain couples TRBV6-5 to TRBJ2-5; no clear D gene. This TCR was recovered from a man aged 40-49 years who had recovered from COVID-19. The CDR3 loop is CASSYEVARETQYF. In nucleotides, the CDR3 is TGTGCCAGCAGTTACGAGGTTGCCCGAGAGACCCAGTACTTC.